A selection of T cell receptor beta chains follows, all from one sample in a study of response to subunit inactivated influenza vaccine. TCRdb re-called the RT-PCR reads with MiXCR, one entry per CDR3 protein. Here the sample spans around 710,000 distinct CDR3 sequences, over 11% being singletons. The source material was PBMCs from blood, sampled 14 days before vaccination. The receptor set was obtained from a man aged 45-60 years who received an inactivated influenza vaccine. Both conserved end residues are part of each CDR3. Each record gives: V gene, J gene, D gene, clone size, CDR3 DNA, CDR3 protein. D genes are given only for firm matches. Size is omitted from some rows. Given values are once, few, many or a class for expanded clones.

v_call: TRBV6-5; j_call: TRBJ1-4; d_call: .; clone_size: few; cdr3_nt: TGTGCCAGCAGTTATTCTGGGAGGGGTGAAAAACTGTTTTTT; cdr3_aa: CASSYSGRGEKLFF
v_call: TRBV5-1; j_call: TRBJ2-2; d_call: TRBD2; clone_size: .; cdr3_nt: TGCGCCAGCAGCTTGGTTGCTAGCGGGACCGGGGAGCTGTTTTTT; cdr3_aa: CASSLVASGTGELFF
v_call: TRBV30; j_call: TRBJ1-1; d_call: .; clone_size: few; cdr3_nt: TGTGCCTGGAGTGTAAGGGCTCAAGCTTTCTTT; cdr3_aa: CAWSVRAQAFF
v_call: TRBV14; j_call: TRBJ2-2; d_call: TRBD1; clone_size: many; cdr3_nt: TGTGCCAGCAGCCAAAACAGGGGGTCGGGGGAGCTGTTTTTT; cdr3_aa: CASSQNRGSGELFF
v_call: TRBV14; j_call: TRBJ2-7; d_call: .; clone_size: many; cdr3_nt: TGTGCCAGCAGCCAATTTATTGGCTACGAGCAGTACTTC; cdr3_aa: CASSQFIGYEQYF
v_call: TRBV24-1; j_call: TRBJ1-2; d_call: .; clone_size: few; cdr3_nt: TGTGCCACCAGTGATGGGAGGGGCTTAACCTTC; cdr3_aa: CATSDGRGLTF
v_call: TRBV27; j_call: TRBJ2-1; d_call: .; clone_size: few; cdr3_nt: TGTGCCAGCAGTCTCCATGAGGGCCGCTACAATGAGCAGTTCTTC; cdr3_aa: CASSLHEGRYNEQFF
v_call: TRBV6-1; j_call: TRBJ1-5; d_call: .; clone_size: many; cdr3_nt: TGTGCCAGCAACCCGGGACCCAGAATTAGCAATCAGCCCCAGCATTTT; cdr3_aa: CASNPGPRISNQPQHF
v_call: TRBV4-3; j_call: TRBJ2-1; d_call: TRBD2; clone_size: .; cdr3_nt: TGCGCCAGCAGCCAAGATCGACTAGCGGGAGGCCCCGGGTCTCGCAATGAGCAGTTCTTC; cdr3_aa: CASSQDRLAGGPGSRNEQFF
v_call: TRBV5-1; j_call: TRBJ1-1; d_call: .; clone_size: few; cdr3_nt: TGCGCCAGCAGCTTGATTGGCGGTGAAGCTTTCTTT; cdr3_aa: CASSLIGGEAFF
v_call: TRBV7-2; j_call: TRBJ2-7; d_call: TRBD2; clone_size: few; cdr3_nt: TGTGCCAGCAGCTCCCTTTTCCGGGAGGGCATCAGCAACGAGCAGTACTTC; cdr3_aa: CASSSLFREGISNEQYF
v_call: TRBV7-3; j_call: TRBJ2-1; d_call: TRBD2; clone_size: many; cdr3_nt: TGTGCCAGCAGCTGGACTAGCTCAGTATTGAATGAGCAGTTCTTC; cdr3_aa: CASSWTSSVLNEQFF
v_call: TRBV30; j_call: TRBJ1-2; d_call: TRBD1; clone_size: few; cdr3_nt: TGTGCCTGGAGCCGGGACAGGGGGCTCTATGGCTACACCTTC; cdr3_aa: CAWSRDRGLYGYTF
v_call: TRBV5-6; j_call: TRBJ2-1; d_call: .; clone_size: few; cdr3_nt: TGTGCCAGCAGTCTAAAACAGGTATACAACAATGAGCAGTTCTTC; cdr3_aa: CASSLKQVYNNEQFF
v_call: TRBV5-6; j_call: TRBJ1-2; d_call: .; clone_size: .; cdr3_nt: TGTGCCAGCAGCTTGCGGGCGGCTGGCTACACCTTC; cdr3_aa: CASSLRAAGYTF
v_call: TRBV15; j_call: TRBJ1-2; d_call: .; clone_size: .; cdr3_nt: TGTGCCACCAGCTCCGGGGCTAACTATGGCTACACCTTC; cdr3_aa: CATSSGANYGYTF
v_call: TRBV30; j_call: TRBJ1-1; d_call: .; clone_size: few; cdr3_nt: TGTGCCTGGCTAAGACCGGGGGCCAGTGGTACTGAAGCTTTCTTT; cdr3_aa: CAWLRPGASGTEAFF
v_call: TRBV18; j_call: TRBJ2-4; d_call: TRBD1; clone_size: few; cdr3_nt: TGTGCCAGCTCACCGTCGGACAGGGTCGCCAAAAACATTCAGTACTTC; cdr3_aa: CASSPSDRVAKNIQYF
v_call: TRBV29-1; j_call: TRBJ2-7; d_call: TRBD2; clone_size: few; cdr3_nt: TGCAGCGCCAGTACCGGGACTAGCGGTCTGCTGAAGCAGTACTTC; cdr3_aa: CSASTGTSGLLKQYF
v_call: TRBV24-1; j_call: TRBJ2-7; d_call: TRBD2; clone_size: .; cdr3_nt: TGTGCCACCAGTGATTCCCTAGCGGGAGTGCACGAGCAGTACTTC; cdr3_aa: CATSDSLAGVHEQYF
v_call: TRBV29-1; j_call: TRBJ2-3; d_call: .; clone_size: few; cdr3_nt: TGCAGCGTAGGGGACTTCACAGATACGCAGTATTTT; cdr3_aa: CSVGDFTDTQYF
v_call: TRBV7-7; j_call: TRBJ2-3; d_call: TRBD1; clone_size: many; cdr3_nt: TGTGCTAGCAGCTTAAGTCCAGGGGGCGGTACGCAGTATTTT; cdr3_aa: CASSLSPGGGTQYF
v_call: TRBV4-3; j_call: TRBJ2-7; d_call: .; clone_size: .; cdr3_nt: TGCGCCAGCAGCCAAGAAGAATATTCCTACGAGCAGTACTTC; cdr3_aa: CASSQEEYSYEQYF
v_call: TRBV5-1; j_call: TRBJ2-2; d_call: .; clone_size: .; cdr3_nt: TGCGCCAGCAGGGCGAGGGGGGACGCGGCCACCGGGGAGCTGTTTTTT; cdr3_aa: CASRARGDAATGELFF
v_call: TRBV6-1; j_call: TRBJ1-2; d_call: .; clone_size: few; cdr3_nt: TGTGCCAGCAGTGTTGGTGGGGGACGTGGCTACACCTTC; cdr3_aa: CASSVGGGRGYTF
v_call: TRBV9; j_call: TRBJ2-2; d_call: TRBD2; clone_size: .; cdr3_nt: TGTGCCAGCAGCGTAAGCGGGGGCGCGAACACCGGGGAGCTGTTTTTT; cdr3_aa: CASSVSGGANTGELFF
v_call: TRBV5-6; j_call: TRBJ2-7; d_call: .; clone_size: .; cdr3_nt: TGTGCCAGCAGCTCCTGGACAGAAGAGTACGAGCAGTACTTC; cdr3_aa: CASSSWTEEYEQYF
v_call: TRBV7-2; j_call: TRBJ1-2; d_call: .; clone_size: .; cdr3_nt: TGTGCCAGCAGCTTAGACCGACGGGGAAACTATGGCTACACCTTC; cdr3_aa: CASSLDRRGNYGYTF
v_call: TRBV9; j_call: TRBJ2-1; d_call: TRBD2; clone_size: .; cdr3_nt: TGTGCCAGCAGCACCAGTGAGGCTAGCGGGAGGGCCAATGAGCAGTTCTTC; cdr3_aa: CASSTSEASGRANEQFF
v_call: TRBV4-1; j_call: TRBJ2-3; d_call: TRBD2; clone_size: .; cdr3_nt: TGCGCCAGCAGCCCCTCAGCGGGGACTTTCACAGATACGCAGTATTTT; cdr3_aa: CASSPSAGTFTDTQYF
v_call: TRBV20-1; j_call: TRBJ2-7; d_call: .; clone_size: .; cdr3_nt: TGCAGTGCCCCGATGACATCCCTTAGAGAGCAGTACTTC; cdr3_aa: CSAPMTSLREQYF
v_call: TRBV5-6; j_call: TRBJ2-7; d_call: TRBD2; clone_size: few; cdr3_nt: TGTGCCAGCAGCTTGCCGGGACTAGGGGGCGAGCAGTACTTC; cdr3_aa: CASSLPGLGGEQYF
v_call: TRBV5-1; j_call: TRBJ2-1; d_call: .; clone_size: .; cdr3_nt: TGCGCCAGCAGCTTGAAATATGACAGGGGAATTAGCGGGATCAATGAGCAGTTCTTC; cdr3_aa: CASSLKYDRGISGINEQFF
v_call: TRBV7-9; j_call: TRBJ2-1; d_call: .; clone_size: .; cdr3_nt: TGTGCCAGCAGCTATTTACAATACAATGAGCAGTTCTTC; cdr3_aa: CASSYLQYNEQFF
v_call: TRBV20-1; j_call: TRBJ2-7; d_call: TRBD1; clone_size: few; cdr3_nt: TGCAGTGCTAGAGATCCTGGGACAGGGAGCTACGAGCAGTACTTC; cdr3_aa: CSARDPGTGSYEQYF
v_call: TRBV9; j_call: TRBJ2-1; d_call: .; clone_size: many; cdr3_nt: TGTGCCAGCAGCGTAGATGTCAGTGAGCAGTTCTTC; cdr3_aa: CASSVDVSEQFF
v_call: TRBV7-8; j_call: TRBJ2-5; d_call: TRBD2; clone_size: .; cdr3_nt: TGTGCCAGCAGCCCCCAAACTAGCGGGAGATATGAACAGACCCAGTACTTC; cdr3_aa: CASSPQTSGRYEQTQYF
v_call: TRBV10-3; j_call: TRBJ2-5; d_call: .; clone_size: few; cdr3_nt: TGTGCCATCAGTGAGTGGGCTAGCGCCGGCCAAGAGACCCAGTACTTC; cdr3_aa: CAISEWASAGQETQYF
v_call: TRBV10-2; j_call: TRBJ2-7; d_call: TRBD1; clone_size: .; cdr3_nt: TGCGCCAGCAGTGGGGACAGACCTAACGAGCAGTACTTC; cdr3_aa: CASSGDRPNEQYF
v_call: TRBV7-2; j_call: TRBJ2-7; d_call: .; clone_size: few; cdr3_nt: TGTGCCAGCAGCTTAGAAAGGGGCGTCTCCTACGAGCAGTACTTC; cdr3_aa: CASSLERGVSYEQYF
v_call: TRBV3-1; j_call: TRBJ2-1; d_call: TRBD2; clone_size: .; cdr3_nt: TGTGCCAGCAGCCAAGGCACTTTCCGCTCCCCAATCGGGAGGGAGCAGTTCTTC; cdr3_aa: CASSQGTFRSPIGREQFF
v_call: TRBV28; j_call: TRBJ2-7; d_call: .; clone_size: .; cdr3_nt: TGTGCCAGCAGTTGGAACGGGGACTCCTACGAGCAGTACTTC; cdr3_aa: CASSWNGDSYEQYF
v_call: TRBV20-1; j_call: TRBJ2-2; d_call: TRBD2; clone_size: .; cdr3_nt: TGCAGTGCTAGGAGACTAGCGGGAGGGGGCGGGGAGCTGTTTTTT; cdr3_aa: CSARRLAGGGGELFF
v_call: TRBV7-2; j_call: TRBJ2-3; d_call: .; clone_size: once; cdr3_nt: TGTGCCAGCAGCAAGTACTACACAGATACGCAGTATTTT; cdr3_aa: CASSKYYTDTQYF
v_call: TRBV11-2; j_call: TRBJ2-3; d_call: TRBD1; clone_size: few; cdr3_nt: TGTGCCAGCAGCAATCAACACAGGGGGTTACAAGATACGCAGTATTTT; cdr3_aa: CASSNQHRGLQDTQYF
v_call: TRBV20-1; j_call: TRBJ1-5; d_call: .; clone_size: few; cdr3_nt: TGCAGTGCGCTCGGTATAAGCAATCAGCCCCAGCATTTT; cdr3_aa: CSALGISNQPQHF
v_call: TRBV29-1; j_call: TRBJ2-1; d_call: TRBD1; clone_size: few; cdr3_nt: TGCAGCGTTGAGAGGACAGGGAACCACGATGAGCAGTTCTTC; cdr3_aa: CSVERTGNHDEQFF
v_call: TRBV10-3; j_call: TRBJ2-5; d_call: TRBD1; clone_size: .; cdr3_nt: TGTGCCACATCGTCGGGGACAGGGGGTAAGGAGACCCAGTACTTC; cdr3_aa: CATSSGTGGKETQYF
v_call: TRBV6-1; j_call: TRBJ2-1; d_call: TRBD1; clone_size: .; cdr3_nt: TGTGCCAGCAGCCCCCGCAGGGGGACAGGGGGTACAAATGAGCAGTTCTTC; cdr3_aa: CASSPRRGTGGTNEQFF
v_call: TRBV12-5; j_call: TRBJ2-1; d_call: .; clone_size: few; cdr3_nt: TGTGCTAGTGGTTCCGCCAATGAGCAGTTCTTC; cdr3_aa: CASGSANEQFF
v_call: TRBV12-3/TRBV12-4; j_call: TRBJ1-2; d_call: TRBD1; clone_size: .; cdr3_nt: TGTGCCAGCAGCGGGACAGGGAATGGCTACACCTTC; cdr3_aa: CASSGTGNGYTF
v_call: TRBV5-1; j_call: TRBJ1-2; d_call: TRBD1; clone_size: .; cdr3_nt: TGCGCCAAGATGACAGGGGTCGGCGTTTATGGCTACACCTTC; cdr3_aa: CAKMTGVGVYGYTF
v_call: TRBV29-1; j_call: TRBJ2-1; d_call: .; clone_size: many; cdr3_nt: TGCAGCGTTGACGGGTGGGGGTACAATGAGCAGTTCTTC; cdr3_aa: CSVDGWGYNEQFF
v_call: TRBV6-6; j_call: TRBJ1-1; d_call: .; clone_size: .; cdr3_nt: TGTGCCAGCAGGGGCCCGCCTGAAGCTTTCTTT; cdr3_aa: CASRGPPEAFF